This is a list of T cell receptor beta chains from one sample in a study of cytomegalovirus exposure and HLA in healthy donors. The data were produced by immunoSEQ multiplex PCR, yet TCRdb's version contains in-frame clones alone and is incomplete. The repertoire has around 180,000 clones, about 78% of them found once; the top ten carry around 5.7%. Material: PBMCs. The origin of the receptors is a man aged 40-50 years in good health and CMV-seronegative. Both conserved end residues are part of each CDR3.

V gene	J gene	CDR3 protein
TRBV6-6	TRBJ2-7	CASRAGLAGLYEQYF
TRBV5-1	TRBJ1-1	CASSLVIGGTEAFF
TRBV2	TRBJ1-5	CASTSERTGKNQPQHF
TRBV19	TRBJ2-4	CASSPLGGIQYF
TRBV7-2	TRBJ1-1	CASSPPTPRSEAFF
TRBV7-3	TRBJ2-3	CASSPNPGGEDTQYF
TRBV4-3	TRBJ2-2	CASSQRLVLGELFF
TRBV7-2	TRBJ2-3	CASSFRGRTGSTDTQYF
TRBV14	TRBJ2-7	CASSRATSDEQYF
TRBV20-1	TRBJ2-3	CSTFGVDTQYF
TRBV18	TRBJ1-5	CASSSTATGYQPQHF
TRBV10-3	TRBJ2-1	CAISESGQGYGLHYNEQFF
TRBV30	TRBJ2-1	CAWSLSWTSGHNEQFF
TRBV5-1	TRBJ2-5	CASSKDYTQETQYF
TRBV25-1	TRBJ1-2	CASSESLVPTGRYGYTF
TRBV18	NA	CASSTSGYATEQYF
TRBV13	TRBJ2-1	CASSLTRAEQFF
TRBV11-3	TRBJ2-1	CASSPPRNNEQFF
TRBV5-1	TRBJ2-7	CASSSAEGTYEQYF
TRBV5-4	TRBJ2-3	CASSLGTRVTDTQYF
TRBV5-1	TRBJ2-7	CASSTPSGGALEQYF
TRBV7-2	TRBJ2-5	CATRGVAEGTQYF
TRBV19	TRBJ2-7	CASSITTGTSYEQYF
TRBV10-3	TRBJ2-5	CAISLAGSYQETQYF
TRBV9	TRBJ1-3	CASSVASDGNTIYF
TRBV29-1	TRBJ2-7	CSVGQSTSSYEQYF
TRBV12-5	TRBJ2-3	CASGLTASTDTQYF
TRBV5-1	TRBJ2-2	CASSSTSGKNTGELFF
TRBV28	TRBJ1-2	CASSLQGVRGYTF
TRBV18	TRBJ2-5	CASSPKGAGVQYF
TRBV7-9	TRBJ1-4	CASSLQGPEKLFF
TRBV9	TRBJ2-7	CASSVEESGYEQYF
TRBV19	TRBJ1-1	CASTGSTEAFF
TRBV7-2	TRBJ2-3	CASSLSRGGDTQYF
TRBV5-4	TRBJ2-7	CASSISQNPSYEQYF
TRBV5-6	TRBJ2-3	CASSLAGGPPDTQYF
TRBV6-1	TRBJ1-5	CASRGTGRQPQHF
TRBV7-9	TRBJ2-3	CASSHSTGATDTQYF
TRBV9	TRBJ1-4	CASSVALQGTNEKLFF
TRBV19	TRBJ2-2	CASSRDRGSTGELFF
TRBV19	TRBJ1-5	CASISHTGTGNQPQHF
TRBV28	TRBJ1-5	CASSPHEGRVGNQPQHF
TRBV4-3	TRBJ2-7	CASSQTGLSYEQYF
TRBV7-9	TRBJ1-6	CASSPRQGRNSPLHF
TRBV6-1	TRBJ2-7	CASSRQNYYEQYF